This T cell receptor (beta chain) was documented in a study of T cell changes during pregnancy in multiple sclerosis. Germline loops: CDR1 SEHNR, CDR2 FQNEAQ (reference sequence). This CDR3 spans 12 amino acids. Germline trimming cut 4 bases from V and 10 bases from J; bases unmatched to any gene: 7. TCRdb's copy holds only in-frame clones and misses some; the assay was immunoSEQ multiplex PCR. Of some 48,000 clones listed, roughly 91% are singletons. Specimen: CD4+ T cells from peripheral blood mononuclear cells, collected after pregnancy. The chain uses TRBV7-9 and TRBJ2-7, with 7 bases fitting TRBD2. The TCR comes from a female donor in good health, enrolled as a control in a pregnancy study. The CDR3 DNA is TGTGCCAGCAGCTGGGACTATTTCGAACAGTACTTC. This sequence encodes CASSWDYFEQYF. The full variable domain, in which reference TRBV7-9 and TRBJ2-7 provide the parts outside the CDR3, is DTGVSQNPRHKITKRGQNVTFRCDPISEHNRLYWYRQTLGQGPEFLTYFQNEAQLEKSRLLSDRFSAERPKGSFSTLEIQRTEQGDSAMYLCASSWDYFEQYFGPGTRLTVT.